This T cell receptor (beta chain) was identified during a study of beta chain features in type 1 diabetes. Expressed TCRB transcripts were sequenced because the entire RNA isolate underwent reverse transcription. Method: immunoSEQ multiplex PCR; TCRdb's copy keeps in-frame clones and lacks some. The table includes roughly 150,000 clones, around 8% detected once. This clone was observed a handful of times. Its antigen is still unknown. Points from the study as a whole: All four CD4+ subsets from Type 1 diabetes patients carried moderately but significantly shorter TCRB CDR3s. Any role of HLA type in TCRB rearrangement remained unresolved here.

J was trimmed by 6 bases and V by 0 bases; bases with no gene match: 6. The CDR3 is 15 amino acids. CDR1 SGDLS and CDR2 YYNGEE come from the germline V gene. This receptor was taken from a woman between 40 and 55 years old with type 1 diabetes. This chain links TRBV9 with TRBJ2-5; 9 bases agree with TRBD2. Specimen: central memory CD4+ T cells from blood. The chain's CDR3 is CASSVDGLAKQTQYF. DNA of the CDR3: TGTGCCAGCAGCGTAGACGGACTAGCGAAACAGACCCAGTACTTC.